A single sample gave rise to the 27 T cell receptor beta chains below, sequenced in a study of breast tumors, draining lymph nodes, adjacent tissues. MiXCR, applied by TCRdb to the multiplex PCR reads, yields one record per CDR3 protein. This sample has over 200,000 distinct CDR3 sequences, with approximately 29% found just once. Samples came from axillary lymph nodes draining the breast cancer. Specimen: axillary lymph node tissue. The source is a female donor with breast cancer. Some clones in this sample may be carry-over from other donors' samples.

Comments on this clonotype: The conserved closing phenylalanine or tryptophan is absent in this CDR3, likely reflecting a read error. The DNA is omitted, as the CDR3 cannot be located on it reliably, and the CDR3 follows TCRdb's listing. This chain uses TRBV10-3 with TRBJ2-7. Germline-derived CDR1 and CDR2 are ENHRY and SYGVKD. The CDR3 is made up of 8 amino acids, end residues included. The CDR3 protein is CAISEYIS.

This clonotype was recorded at least ten times. The chain has TRBV6-1 and TRBJ2-1; D is undetermined. Between the trimmed V and J ends, which lost 6 bases and 4 bases, there was a span of 7 bases. CDR1 is MNHNS, CDR2 SASEGT, per germline. CDR3 length: 12 residues. The CDR3 region is CASRVGYNEQFF. The CDR3 region has the DNA TGTGCCAGCAGAGTAGGGTACAATGAGCAGTTCTTC.

Comment on this clonotype: A clone one base away is much larger, so this may be a read error. The gene calls are TRBV6-2 or TRBV6-3 and TRBJ2-5, with D possibly TRBD1 on 6 matching bases. The germline CDR1 and CDR2 sequences are MNHEY and SVGEGT. The CDR3 sequence is 13 residues long. In DNA form, the CDR3 reads TGTGCCAGCGCTACCTGGGGGCAAGAGACCCGGTACTTC. Residues: CASATWGQETRYF.

On this clonotype itself: A read error may be the cause here, since a much bigger clone is one base away. V is TRBV3-1 and J is TRBJ2-1; 10 nucleotides line up with TRBD2. Germline-derived CDR1 and CDR2 are LGHDT and YNNKEL (reference sequence). The CDR3 has 15 amino acids. The CDR3 protein is CASSQDLAGVFERFF. Written as DNA, the CDR3 is TGTGCCAGCAGCCAAGATCTAGCGGGAGTCTTTGAGCGGTTCTTC.

This clonotype was counted a few times. This could be a read error, since a much larger clone is one nucleotide away. The chain recombines TRBV5-5 with TRBJ1-2; TRBD1 is a possible D gene (5 bases). CDR3 length: 13 amino acids. The V and J ends lost 3 bases and 4 bases respectively, with 10 bases between them. The germline CDR1 and CDR2 sequences are SGHKS and YYEKEE (reference sequence). The CDR3 bases are TGTGCCAGCAGCTACGTCAGGGCCTATGGCTACACCTTC. It specifies CASSYVRAYGYTF.

This clonotype was detected many times. The rearrangement links TRBV20-1 to TRBJ2-2; D is uncertain. Germline values: CDR1 DFQATT, CDR2 SNEGSKA (reference sequence). The V gene lost 5 bases and the J gene lost 3 bases, with 7 bases spanning the gap. The CDR3 consists of 12 residues. The CDR3 bases are TGCAGTGCTGGACCGCACACCGGGGAGCTGTTTTTT. It codes for CSAGPHTGELFF.

This clonotype was observed many times. This chain joins TRBV20-1 and TRBJ2-7, with D uncertain. Trimming pared 6 bases from V and 4 bases from J, leaving 13 bases between. The CDR3 is 12 residues long. Germline assignment: CDR1 DFQATT and CDR2 SNEGSKA (reference sequence). The CDR3 protein is CSALIRAYEQYF. The CDR3 nucleotides read TGCAGTGCCTTAATTCGCGCATACGAGCAGTACTTC.

This clonotype was picked up many times. The chain couples TRBV3-1 to TRBJ1-2; possible D gene TRBD1, 6 bases. CDR3 length equals 12 residues. Germline assignment: CDR1 LGHDT and CDR2 YNNKEL (reference sequence). V was trimmed by 4 bases and J by 6 bases, leaving 9 bases between them. The CDR3 loop is CASSRNRDGYTF. The CDR3, as DNA: TGTGCCAGCAGCCGGAACAGGGATGGCTACACCTTC.

V gene TRBV7-6 combines with J gene TRBJ2-1; 8 bases are a match to TRBD2. Germline V gene data show CDR1 as SGHVS and CDR2 as FNYEAQ. V dropped 5 bases and J dropped 3; count of bases not matched to a gene: 6. The CDR3 extends over 15 amino acids. Here the CDR3 reads CASSPFSGNYNEQFF. The CDR3 nucleotides read TGTGCCAGCAGCCCATTTAGCGGGAACTACAATGAGCAGTTCTTC.

Notes on this clonotype: A much bigger clone sits one base away, suggesting this may be a read error. This CDR3 is missing its conserved last phenylalanine or tryptophan, likely due to a read error. The DNA is omitted, as the CDR3 cannot be located on it reliably, and the CDR3 follows TCRdb's listing. This chain joins TRBV9 and TRBJ2-1; the D segment call TRBD1 is taken from the table without a DNA check. Looked up from germline, CDR1 is SGDLS and CDR2 is YYNGEE. The CDR3 has 13 residues if both end residues are counted. CDR3 in amino acids: CASSPAPDRVLFS.

Many counts were recorded for this clonotype. This chain uses TRBV9 with TRBJ2-2; D gene unclear. Germline CDR1 is SGDLS and CDR2 is YYNGEE. V was cut by 3 bases and J by 3 bases, with 9 bases left in between. The CDR3 runs to 14 residues. In DNA form, the CDR3 reads TGTGCCAGCAGCGCTAGACCGGACACCGGGGAGCTGTTTTTT. It codes for CASSARPDTGELFF.

This clonotype was picked up a small number of times. The conserved final phenylalanine or tryptophan is absent from the CDR3, which likely points to a read error. This rearrangement joins TRBV5-4 to TRBJ2-7; D not resolved. CDR3 length: 14 amino acids. The germline gives CDR1 SGHNT, CDR2 YYREEE (reference sequence). V shed 4 bases and J shed 3 bases, with 14 bases lying between them. CDR3 in amino acids: CASSVAKNRYEQYS. CDR3 coding DNA: TGTGCCAGCAGCGTCGCGAAGAATCGCTACGAGCAGTACTCC.

Remarks on this clonotype: Since the CDR3 does not end with the conserved phenylalanine or tryptophan, this likely comes from a read error. The chain links TRBV4-3 to TRBJ2-3; a possible D gene is TRBD2 (5 bases). V dropped 3 bases and J dropped 8 bases, with 12 bases sitting between them. Germline values: CDR1 LGHNA, CDR2 YSLEER. The CDR3 is 13 residues long. In nucleotides, the CDR3 is TGCGCCAGCAGCCAGGAGGTCTTCCGTACGCAGTATCTT. Translation gives CASSQEVFRTQYL.

This clonotype appeared many times. A much larger clone sits a single nucleotide away, making a read error possible. The chain uses TRBV20-1 and TRBJ2-1, with 10 nucleotides matching TRBD2. Germline V gives CDR1 DFQATT, CDR2 SNEGSKA (reference sequence). This CDR3 has 12 residues. The CDR3 nucleotides read TGCAGTGCTAGAGCTCTAGCGGGAGAGCCGTTCTTC. Translated, it gives CSARALAGEPFF.

This clonotype was counted many times. The chain has TRBV6-1 and TRBJ1-3; D perhaps matches TRBD1 (6 bases). The length of the CDR3 is 14 residues. Looked up from germline, CDR1 is MNHNS and CDR2 is SASEGT. V was clipped by 6 bases and J by 3 bases, with 12 bases between them. The CDR3 region is CASSTGQFGNTIYF. Here the CDR3 DNA reads TGTGCCAGCAGCACGGGACAATTTGGAAACACCATATATTTT.

Many counts were recorded for this clonotype. The rearrangement links TRBV4-1 to TRBJ2-5, with 15 bases that match TRBD2. Germline CDR1 reads MGHRA; CDR2 reads YSYEKL. This CDR3 has 17 residues. V lost 3 bases to trimming and J lost 5 bases; unmatched junction nucleotides: 7. CDR3 coding DNA: TGCGCCAGCAGCCACCCGGGACTAGCGGGAGGAGGGGAGACCCAGTACTTC. This gives the protein CASSHPGLAGGGETQYF.

This clonotype was picked up a small number of times. The chain recombines TRBV25-1 with TRBJ2-5; 9 nucleotides match TRBD2. J gave up 6 bases and V 6 bases, and 11 bases lay outside the gene matches. CDR3 length: 15 residues. Looked up from germline, CDR1 is MGHDK and CDR2 is SYGVNS. The CDR3 bases are TGTGCCAGCAGAGATCGTAGCGGGAGTAGTAAGACCCAGTACTTC. Its translation: CASRDRSGSSKTQYF.

In its sample, this clonotype was seen many times. This chain joins TRBV5-1 and TRBJ2-7; 10 bases are shared with TRBD2. The CDR3 is made up of 15 amino acids. V shed 1 base and J 5 bases; nucleotides not matched to a gene: 6. The germline V gene encodes CDR1 SGHRS and CDR2 YFSETQ. The CDR3 bases are TGCGCCAGCAGCTTGTCTAGCGGGAGAGTCCACGAGCAGTACTTC. Translation gives CASSLSSGRVHEQYF. The full variable domain, rest sourced from reference TRBV5-1 and TRBJ2-7, is KAGVTQTPRYLIKTRGQQVTLSCSPISGHRSVSWYQQTPGQGLQFLFEYFSETQRNKGNFPGRFSGRQFSNSRSEMNVSTLELGDSALYLCASSLSSGRVHEQYFGPGTRLTVT.

This clonotype has a handful of counts. The V gene is TRBV27, the J gene TRBJ2-7; 11 nucleotides line up with TRBD2. Germline trimming cut 5 bases from V and 4 bases from J; bases unmatched to any gene: 13. The CDR3 sequence is 17 residues long. Germline CDR1 reads MNHEY; CDR2 reads SMNVEV (reference sequence). The CDR3 DNA follows: TGTGCCAGCAGTCAAACGCCGGGGGGACTAGCGGCGTACGAGCAGTACTTC. It is translated as CASSQTPGGLAAYEQYF.

This clonotype was seen repeatedly, ten times or more. V gene TRBV11-2 combines with J gene TRBJ2-5, with D perhaps TRBD2 (6 bases). With 5 bases removed from V and 4 bases from J, the gap between germline ends came to 20 bases. Per the germline V gene, CDR1 is SGHAT and CDR2 is FQNNGV. There are 16 residues in the CDR3. The CDR3 region is CASSPLWGGRRETQYF. The CDR3 DNA reads TGTGCCAGCAGCCCCCTGTGGGGAGGACGCCGAGAGACCCAGTACTTC.

Many counts were recorded for this clonotype. CDR3 DNA: TGTGCCAGCAGCGTAGATGAGAGGACCTTCTATGGCTACACCTTC. Protein product: CASSVDERTFYGYTF. J is TRBJ1-2 and V is TRBV9; D gene uncertain. In germline, CDR1 is SGDLS, CDR2 YYNGEE. Trimming took off 0 bases at V and 4 bases at J, with 13 bases between the two ends. This CDR3 comprises 15 residues.

J is TRBJ1-4 and V is TRBV7-3; TRBD1 is a possible D gene (5 bases). Germline V gene sequence: CDR1 SGHTA, CDR2 FQGTGA. The CDR3 contains 17 residues. The V and J ends lost 4 bases and 4 bases respectively, with 19 bases between them. CDR3 loop: CASSYLGRTIDNEKLFF. The CDR3 nucleotides read TGTGCCAGCAGCTATTTAGGGAGGACAATAGATAATGAAAAACTGTTTTTT.

J is TRBJ1-2 and V is TRBV29-1; tentative D call: TRBD1 (6 bases). The V end lost 7 bases, the J end lost 6 bases, and 18 bases lay between the germline ends. Germline lookup yields CDR1 SQVTM and CDR2 ANQGSEA. The CDR3 loop spans 13 amino acids. For the CDR3, the DNA is TGCAGCGACTTTTCTTCAGGGGACAATGGCTACACCTTC. Translation gives CSDFSSGDNGYTF.

The rearrangement uses TRBV2 and TRBJ2-1, with 10 bases lining up with TRBD1. V dropped 7 bases and J dropped 6; count of bases not matched to a gene: 3. Germline assignment: CDR1 SNHLY and CDR2 FYNNEI. The CDR3 is 13 residues long. Written as DNA, the CDR3 is TGTGCCAGCATTCGGACAGGGGGCAATGAGCAGTTCTTC. Encoded protein: CASIRTGGNEQFF.

This clonotype was observed once. The chain uses TRBV12-3 or TRBV12-4 and TRBJ2-3, with TRBD2 identical over 8 bases. This CDR3 contains 15 residues. The trim removed 3 bases at V and 4 bases at J, leaving 6 bases unmatched. Here the CDR3 DNA reads TGTGCCAGCAGTTTTAGCGGGAAAAGGGCAGATACGCAGTATTTT. Protein: CASSFSGKRADTQYF.

This clonotype has at least ten counts. J is TRBJ2-2 and V is TRBV10-2; D may match TRBD1 or TRBD2 (5 bases each). The germline V and J ends were trimmed by 7 bases and 8 bases, with 14 bases remaining between them. This CDR3 contains 13 residues. Germline values: CDR1 WSHSY, CDR2 SAAADI. The CDR3 is CASKLGVAGELFF. The CDR3 DNA reads as TGCGCCAGCAAGCTGGGGGTCGCGGGGGAGCTGTTTTTT.

The gene calls are TRBV11-2 and TRBJ2-3, with D perhaps assigned TRBD1 or TRBD2 (7 bases each). The CDR3 contains 14 residues. Germline-derived CDR1 and CDR2 are SGHAT and FQNNGV. Trimming stripped 5 bases from V and 8 bases from J, with 17 bases between. The chain's CDR3 is CASSPETGRGTQYF. The CDR3 region has the DNA TGTGCCAGCAGCCCGGAGACAGGGAGGGGTACGCAGTATTTT. Based on the CDR3 plus reference TRBV11-2 and TRBJ2-3, the full variable domain is EAGVAQSPRYKIIEKRQSVAFWCNPISGHATLYWYQQILGQGPKLLIQFQNNGVVDDSQLPKDRFSAERLKGVDSTLKIQPAKLEDSAVYLCASSPETGRGTQYFGPGTRLTVL.